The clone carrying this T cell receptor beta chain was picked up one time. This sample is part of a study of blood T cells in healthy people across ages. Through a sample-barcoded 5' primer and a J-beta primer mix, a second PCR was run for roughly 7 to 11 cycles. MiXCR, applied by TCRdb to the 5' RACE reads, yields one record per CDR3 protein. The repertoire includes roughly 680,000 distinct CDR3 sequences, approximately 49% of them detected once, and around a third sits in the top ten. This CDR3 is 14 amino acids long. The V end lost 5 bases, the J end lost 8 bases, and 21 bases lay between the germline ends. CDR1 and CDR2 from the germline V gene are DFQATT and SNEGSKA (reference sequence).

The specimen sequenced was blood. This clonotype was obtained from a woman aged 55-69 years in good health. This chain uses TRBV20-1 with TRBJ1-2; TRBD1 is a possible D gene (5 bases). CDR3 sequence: CSAYPGHGAGGYTF. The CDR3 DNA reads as TGCAGTGCTTACCCCGGACATGGGGCGGGAGGCTACACCTTC.